The following is a T cell receptor beta chain sequence with its context. Its target is unknown. This is likely a read error, given that the CDR3 carries no conserved phenylalanine or tryptophan at its end. CDR1 SGHVS and CDR2 FNYEAQ come from the germline V gene. The CDR3 runs 16 residues. Germline trimming cut 5 bases from V and 9 bases from J; bases unmatched to any gene: 13. This specimen belongs to a study of read filtering for tumor transcriptome and immune sequencing. Study in general: Revised staging placed fewer than ten patients in R-ISS I, 15 to 20 in II, 6 or 7 in III. Transcriptome libraries were built from DNase-treated RNA.

This library used roughly 370 ng RNA and molecular barcoded adaptors spanning alpha/delta and beta/gamma chains. MiXCR, run by TCRdb on the reads, gives a single entry per CDR3 protein. The table lists 75,000 to 95,000 distinct CDR3 sequences, around 12% of them singletons. Study outcomes and limitations: Even smaller IR-seq throughput identified most shared clonotypes. IR-seq and RNA-seq agreed better without single-read clonotypes.

What was sequenced was a population of CD138-negative cells sorted from bone marrow. The origin of this receptor is a donor at least 40 years old with multiple myeloma. This chain joins TRBV7-6 and TRBJ2-1; 10 nucleotides match TRBD1. DNA of the CDR3: TGTGCCAGCAGCCCCTCGCCCGGGACAGGGGACGGTGAGCAGTTCCTC. Protein product: CASSPSPGTGDGEQFL.